This entry lists 4 T cell receptor beta chains sequenced from one sample in a study of cytotoxic CD8 clonotypes in ibrutinib-treated CLL. Repertoires were generated with immunoSEQ multiplex PCR, while TCRdb's copy carries only in-frame clones and drops some. The sample contains about 39,000 clones, approximately 67% of which appear only once. The sample was PBMCs, taken at disease progression, from a patient treated with ibrutinib. The receptors were gathered from a human donor with chronic lymphocytic leukemia.

The chain carries TRBV9 and TRBJ1-6, with D maybe TRBD1 (5 bases). Trimming cost V 4 bases and J 6 bases, with 17 bases left between them. CDR1 SGDLS and CDR2 YYNGEE come from the germline V gene. The CDR3 is 16 amino acids. The CDR3 DNA is TGTGCCAGCAGCTCTCAGGGACCATCACTTAATTCACCCCTCCACTTT. The encoded protein is CASSSQGPSLNSPLHF.

This sequence joins TRBV2 and TRBJ2-4; the D is unclear. Germline CDR1 SNHLY, CDR2 FYNNEI. The CDR3 totals 14 residues. V lost 8 bases to trimming and J lost 9 bases, with 20 bases between them. DNA for the CDR3: TGTGCCAGCGCCAACTCTCTGGGTTATGTCATTCAGTACTTC. This codes for CASANSLGYVIQYF.

This rearrangement joins TRBV5-1 to TRBJ2-5; 11 bases align to TRBD1. V dropped 4 bases and J dropped 5; count of bases not matched to a gene: 4. The germline V gene encodes CDR1 SGHRS and CDR2 YFSETQ. This CDR3 comprises 14 residues. The CDR3 nucleotides read TGCGCCAGCAGCCGGACAGGGGGCGGCGAGACCCAGTACTTC. Translation: CASSRTGGGETQYF.

This clone was detected a few times. The gene calls are TRBV7-6 and TRBJ2-5, with D unclear. CDR1 SGHVS and CDR2 FNYEAQ come from the germline V gene. This CDR3 comprises 12 residues. Trimming removed 2 bases at V and 1 base at J, with 2 bases between. Here the CDR3 DNA reads TGTGCCAGCAGCTTACCCCAAGAGACCCAGTACTTC. It yields the protein CASSLPQETQYF. The full variable domain, rest sourced from reference TRBV7-6 and TRBJ2-5, is GAGVSQSPRYKVTKRGQDVALRCDPISGHVSLYWYRQALGQGPEFLTYFNYEAQQDKSGLPNDRFSAERPEGSISTLTIQRTEQRDSAMYRCASSLPQETQYFGPGTRLLVL.